The next 14 T cell receptor beta chains were all read from a single sample in a study of CD8+CD57+ T cells in acquired aplastic anemia. TCR beta VDJ and CDR3 were profiled, and genomic DNA was the template. MiXCR was run by TCRdb on the reads, yielding one entry per CDR3 protein. The sample lists roughly 200,000 distinct CDR3 sequences, around 60% occurring once. Sequencing involved patients with CD8+CD57+ cell expansion previously shown by flow cytometry. The material sequenced was sorted CD4+, CD8+, or CD8+CD57+ T cells (not recorded which) from PBMCs. The receptors stem from a human donor with aplastic anemia.

As to this clonotype: Germline is not matched at one junction end, which may reflect a read error. This chain links TRBV24-1 with TRBJ1-2; 7 nucleotides align to TRBD1. CDR1 KGHDR and CDR2 SFDVKD come from the germline V gene. This CDR3 is built from 14 residues. The CDR3 nucleotides are TGTGCCAGCAGTTCCCGGGACAGTAACTATGGCTACACCTTC. Encoded protein: CASSSRDSNYGYTF.

This clonotype is a singleton in its sample. The chain is built from TRBV7-6 and TRBJ2-1, with D possibly being TRBD1 (5 bases). V lost 5 bases to trimming and J lost 5 bases, with 13 bases between them. CDR1 SGHVS and CDR2 FNYEAQ come from the germline V gene. The CDR3 spans 14 residues. The CDR3 sequence: CASSVVDRDNEQFF. CDR3 bases: TGTGCCAGCAGCGTAGTAGACAGAGACAATGAGCAGTTCTTC.

The chain is built from TRBV12-3 or TRBV12-4 and TRBJ2-1; the match to TRBD1 covers 9 bases. The CDR3 totals 16 residues. The junction had 9 bases not matched to a gene; V was cut back by 3 bases and J by 6 bases. The CDR3 nucleotides read TGTGCCAGCAGTTTCGGCCCGGGACAGGGTTTCAATGAGCAGTTCTTC. Translated, it gives CASSFGPGQGFNEQFF.

This clonotype appeared a few times. J is TRBJ2-5 and V is TRBV24-1; possibly TRBD1 or TRBD2 for D (7 bases each). Germline V CDR1 and CDR2: KGHDR, SFDVKD. The CDR3 has 17 amino acids. With 5 bases removed from V and 0 bases from J, the gap between germline ends came to 18 bases. The CDR3 reads CATSGVGEGAYQETQYF. The DNA for the CDR3 is TGTGCCACCAGTGGGGTGGGGGAGGGGGCGTACCAAGAGACCCAGTACTTC.

V usage is TRBV3-1 and J usage is TRBJ2-7, with D unresolved. This CDR3 region has 16 residues. Trimming removed 3 bases from V and 2 bases from J, with 17 bases in between. Germline CDR1 LGHDT, CDR2 YNNKEL (reference sequence). CDR3 DNA sequence: TGTGCCAGCAGCCACCTCAGGTGGGATCCCCCCTACGAGCAGTACTTC. Translation gives CASSHLRWDPPYEQYF.

The rearrangement links TRBV27 to TRBJ2-1; 7 nucleotides line up with TRBD1. Germline V gene lookup returns CDR1 MNHEY and CDR2 SMNVEV (reference sequence). The V gene end was trimmed by 4 bases and the J gene end by 6 bases; junction bases not matched to a gene: 3. The CDR3 is 13 residues long. CDR3 in amino acids: CASSYRGVNEQFF. CDR3 coding DNA: TGTGCCAGCAGTTACAGGGGCGTCAATGAGCAGTTCTTC.

This clonotype was seen at least ten times. The rearrangement links TRBV15 to TRBJ1-6; D remains ambiguous. This CDR3 region has 13 residues. The V gene lost 4 bases and the J gene lost 9 bases, with 10 bases spanning the gap. The germline V gene has CDR1 LNHNV and CDR2 YYDKDF (reference sequence). CDR3 sequence: CATSTSDFSPLHF. CDR3 bases: TGTGCCACCAGCACTAGTGACTTTTCACCCCTCCACTTT.

The CDR3 here is CSVAGTDVDYEQYF. For the CDR3, the DNA is TGCAGCGTCGCCGGGACAGATGTAGACTACGAGCAGTACTTC. The rearrangement joins TRBV29-1 to TRBJ2-7; TRBD1 matches 7 bases. CDR1 SQVTM and CDR2 ANQGSEA come from the germline V gene. The CDR3 contains 14 residues. J was trimmed by 3 bases and V by 6 bases; bases with no gene match: 11.

The V gene is TRBV7-9, the J gene TRBJ2-1; TRBD1 or TRBD2 may be the D gene (5 bases each). The ends were cut back, 5 bases at V and 13 bases at J, with 15 bases in the middle. CDR3 size: 12 residues. Germline lookup yields CDR1 SEHNR and CDR2 FQNEAQ (reference sequence). CDR3: CASSPGTVNQFF. DNA for the CDR3: TGTGCCAGCAGCCCCGGGACGGTGAACCAGTTCTTC.

Many counts were recorded for this clonotype. V usage is TRBV19 and J usage is TRBJ1-5, with D hard to call. V was pared by 6 bases and J by 3 bases, with 9 bases between. Germline assignment: CDR1 LNHDA and CDR2 SQIVND (reference sequence). The CDR3 runs 13 residues. The CDR3 DNA is TGTGCCAGTAGCCGGGATCCCAATCAGCCCCAGCATTTT. Translating gives CASSRDPNQPQHF.

The V gene is TRBV7-8, the J gene TRBJ2-5; 9 bases match TRBD2. Trimming took 2 bases from V and 5 from J; bases not matched to a gene: 3. The CDR3 is 14 amino acids. Germline V lookup: CDR1 SGHVS, CDR2 FQNEAQ. In DNA form, the CDR3 reads TGTGCCAGCAGCTTACGGCTAGCGGGGGAGACCCAGTACTTC. Translated: CASSLRLAGETQYF.

This chain joins TRBV19 and TRBJ1-2; D possibly corresponds to TRBD1 (6 bases). The germline gives CDR1 LNHDA, CDR2 SQIVND (reference sequence). This CDR3 has 14 amino acids. V lost 5 bases and J lost 5, with 15 bases in between. CDR3 region: CASSVSGTRYGYTF. The CDR3 nucleotides are TGTGCCAGTAGTGTCTCCGGGACACGTTATGGCTACACCTTC.

The rearrangement uses TRBV10-3 and TRBJ2-7; 15 bases are shared with TRBD2. The germline gives CDR1 ENHRY, CDR2 SYGVKD. Trimming cost V 4 bases and J 4 bases; bases outside gene matches: 11. The CDR3 contains 18 residues. The CDR3 region has the DNA TGTGCCATCAGTGGTGTGTGGACTAGCGGGGGGGCCCCTTACGAGCAGTACTTC. This gives the protein CAISGVWTSGGAPYEQYF.

The chain joins TRBV6-7 to TRBJ1-5; D is unresolved. TRBV6-7 is assigned to the ORF class and has an uncertain function. The CDR3 is 13 amino acids. V was pared by 3 bases and J by 9 bases, with 12 bases between. The CDR3 DNA reads TGTGCCAGCAGTTATGGCCCGGGGTGGCCCCAGCATTTT. Amino acids: CASSYGPGWPQHF.